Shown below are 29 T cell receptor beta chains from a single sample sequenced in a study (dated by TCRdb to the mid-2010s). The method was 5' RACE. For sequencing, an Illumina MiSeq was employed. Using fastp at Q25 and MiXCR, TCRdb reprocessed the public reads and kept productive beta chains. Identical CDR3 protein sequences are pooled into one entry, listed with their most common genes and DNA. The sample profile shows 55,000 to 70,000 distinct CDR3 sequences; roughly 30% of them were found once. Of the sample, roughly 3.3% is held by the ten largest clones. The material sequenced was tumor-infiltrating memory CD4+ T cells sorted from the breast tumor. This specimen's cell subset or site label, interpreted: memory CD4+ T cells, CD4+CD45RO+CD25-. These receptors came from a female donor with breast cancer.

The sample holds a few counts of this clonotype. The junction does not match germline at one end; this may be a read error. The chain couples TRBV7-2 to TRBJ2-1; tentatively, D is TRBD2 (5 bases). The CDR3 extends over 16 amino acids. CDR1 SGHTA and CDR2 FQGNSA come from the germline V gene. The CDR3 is CASSLRGSSSYNEQFF. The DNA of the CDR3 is TGTGCCAGCAGCTTAAGAGGGTCCAGCTCCTACAATGAGCAATTCTTC.

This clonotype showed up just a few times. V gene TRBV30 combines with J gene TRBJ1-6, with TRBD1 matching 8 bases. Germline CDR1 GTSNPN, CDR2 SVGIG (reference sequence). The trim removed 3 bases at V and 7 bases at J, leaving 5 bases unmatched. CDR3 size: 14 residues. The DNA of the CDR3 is TGTGCCTGGAGCCGGGACAGGAGGAATTCACCCCTCCACTTT. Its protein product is CAWSRDRRNSPLHF.

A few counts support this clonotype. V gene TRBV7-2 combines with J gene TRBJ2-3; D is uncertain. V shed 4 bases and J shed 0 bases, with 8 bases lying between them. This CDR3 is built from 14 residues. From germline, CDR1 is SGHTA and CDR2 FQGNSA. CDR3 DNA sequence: TGTGCCAGCAGCTCCTACCTGAGCACAGATACGCAGTATTTT. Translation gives CASSSYLSTDTQYF.

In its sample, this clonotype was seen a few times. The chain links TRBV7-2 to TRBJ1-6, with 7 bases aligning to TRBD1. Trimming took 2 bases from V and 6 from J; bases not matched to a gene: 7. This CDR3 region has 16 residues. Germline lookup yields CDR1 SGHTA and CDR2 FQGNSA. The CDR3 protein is CASSLYGGQFNSPLHF. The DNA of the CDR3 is TGTGCCAGCAGCTTATATGGGGGACAGTTTAATTCACCCCTCCACTTT.

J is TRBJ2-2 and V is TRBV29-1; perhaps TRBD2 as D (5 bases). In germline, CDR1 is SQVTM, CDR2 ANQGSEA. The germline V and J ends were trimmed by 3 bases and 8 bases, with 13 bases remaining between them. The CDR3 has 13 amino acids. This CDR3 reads CSVEPVLAGELFF. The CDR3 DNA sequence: TGCAGCGTTGAGCCGGTCCTAGCAGGGGAGCTGTTTTTT.

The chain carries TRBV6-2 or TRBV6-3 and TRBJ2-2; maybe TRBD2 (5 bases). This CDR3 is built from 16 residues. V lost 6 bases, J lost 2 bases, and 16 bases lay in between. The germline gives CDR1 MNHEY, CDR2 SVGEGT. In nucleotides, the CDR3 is TGTGCCAGCAGGCCCCCGGGATCGATTAACACCGGGGAGCTGTTTTTT. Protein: CASRPPGSINTGELFF.

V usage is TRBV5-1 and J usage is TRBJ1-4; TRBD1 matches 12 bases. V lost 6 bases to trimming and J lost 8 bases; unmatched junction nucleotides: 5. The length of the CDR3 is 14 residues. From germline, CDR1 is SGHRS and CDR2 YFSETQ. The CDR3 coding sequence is TGCGCCAGCAACCCTGGGACAGGGGGCGAAAAACTGTTTTTT. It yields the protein CASNPGTGGEKLFF.

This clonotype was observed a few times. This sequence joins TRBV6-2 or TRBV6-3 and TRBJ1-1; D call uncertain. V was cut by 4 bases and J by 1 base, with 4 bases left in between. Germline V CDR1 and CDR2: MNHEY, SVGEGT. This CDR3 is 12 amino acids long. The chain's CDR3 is CASSWGNTEAFF. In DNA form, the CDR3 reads TGTGCCAGCAGTTGGGGGAACACTGAAGCTTTCTTT.

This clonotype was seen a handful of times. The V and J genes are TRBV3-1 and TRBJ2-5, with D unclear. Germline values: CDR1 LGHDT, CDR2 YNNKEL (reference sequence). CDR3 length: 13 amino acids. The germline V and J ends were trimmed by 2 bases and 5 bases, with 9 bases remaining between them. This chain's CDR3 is CASSQYASETQYF. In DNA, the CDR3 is TGTGCCAGCAGCCAATATGCGTCCGAGACCCAGTACTTC.

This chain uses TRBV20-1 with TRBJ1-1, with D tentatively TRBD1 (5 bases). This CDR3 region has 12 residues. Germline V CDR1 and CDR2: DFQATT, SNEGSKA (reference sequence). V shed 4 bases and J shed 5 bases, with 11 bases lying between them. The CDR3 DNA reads TGCAGTGCTATTTCAGGGAAAACTGAAGCTTTCTTT. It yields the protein CSAISGKTEAFF.

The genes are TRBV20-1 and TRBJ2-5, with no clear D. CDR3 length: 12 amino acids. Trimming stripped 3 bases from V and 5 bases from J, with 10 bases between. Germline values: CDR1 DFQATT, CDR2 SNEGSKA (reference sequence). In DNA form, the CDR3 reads TGCAGTGCTAGTAAAGGGCCCGAGACCCAGTACTTC. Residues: CSASKGPETQYF.

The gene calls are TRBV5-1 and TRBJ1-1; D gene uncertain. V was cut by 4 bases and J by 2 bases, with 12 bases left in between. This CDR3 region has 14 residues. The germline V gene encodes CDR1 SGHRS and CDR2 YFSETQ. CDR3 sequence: CASSQIETNTEAFF. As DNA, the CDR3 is TGCGCCAGCAGCCAAATCGAAACAAACACTGAAGCTTTCTTT.

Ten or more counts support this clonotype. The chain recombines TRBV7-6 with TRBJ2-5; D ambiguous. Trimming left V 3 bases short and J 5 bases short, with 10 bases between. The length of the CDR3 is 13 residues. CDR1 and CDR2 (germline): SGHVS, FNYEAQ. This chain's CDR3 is CASSLGKEETQYF. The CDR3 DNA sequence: TGTGCCAGCAGCTTGGGCAAGGAGGAGACCCAGTACTTC.

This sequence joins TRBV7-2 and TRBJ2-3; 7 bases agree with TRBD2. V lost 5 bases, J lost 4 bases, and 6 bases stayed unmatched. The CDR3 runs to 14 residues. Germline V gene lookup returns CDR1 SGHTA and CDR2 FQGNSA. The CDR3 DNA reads TGTGCCAGCAGCGTGACTAGCAGCCCAGATACGCAGTATTTT. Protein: CASSVTSSPDTQYF.

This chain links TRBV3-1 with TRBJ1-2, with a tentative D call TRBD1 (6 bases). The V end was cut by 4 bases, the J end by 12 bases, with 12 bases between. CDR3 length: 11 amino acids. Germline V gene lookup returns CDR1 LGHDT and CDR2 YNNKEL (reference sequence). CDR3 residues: CASSPGGRHTF. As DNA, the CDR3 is TGTGCCAGCAGCCCGGGGGGCCGCCACACCTTC.

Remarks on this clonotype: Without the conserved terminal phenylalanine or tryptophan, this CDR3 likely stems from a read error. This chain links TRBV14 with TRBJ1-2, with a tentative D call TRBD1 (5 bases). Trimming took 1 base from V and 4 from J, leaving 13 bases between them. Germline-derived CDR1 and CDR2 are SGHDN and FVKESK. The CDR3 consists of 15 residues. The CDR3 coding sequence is TGTGCCAGCAGCCAAGCCGGGGGTAGCAGCTATGGCTACACCCTC. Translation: CASSQAGGSSYGYTL.

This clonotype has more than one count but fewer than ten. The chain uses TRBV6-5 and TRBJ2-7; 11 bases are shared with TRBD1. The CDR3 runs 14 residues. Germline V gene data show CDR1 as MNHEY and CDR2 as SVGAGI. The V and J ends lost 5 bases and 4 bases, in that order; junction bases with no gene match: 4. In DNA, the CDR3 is TGTGCCAGCAGTCTGGGACAGGGGGTTTACGAGCAGTACTTC. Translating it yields CASSLGQGVYEQYF.

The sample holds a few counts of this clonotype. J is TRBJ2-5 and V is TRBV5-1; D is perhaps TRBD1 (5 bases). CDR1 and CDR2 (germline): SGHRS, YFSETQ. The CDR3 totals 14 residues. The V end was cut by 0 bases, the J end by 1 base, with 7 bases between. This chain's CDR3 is CASSLGGAQETQYF. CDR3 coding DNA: TGCGCCAGCAGCTTGGGTGGGGCCCAAGAGACCCAGTACTTC.

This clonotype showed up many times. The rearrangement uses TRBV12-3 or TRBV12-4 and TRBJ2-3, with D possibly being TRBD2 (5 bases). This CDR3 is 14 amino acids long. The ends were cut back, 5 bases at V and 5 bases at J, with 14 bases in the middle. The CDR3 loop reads CASSRTRGVDTQYF. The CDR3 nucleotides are TGTGCCAGCAGTCGAACCCGGGGTGTAGATACGCAGTATTTT.

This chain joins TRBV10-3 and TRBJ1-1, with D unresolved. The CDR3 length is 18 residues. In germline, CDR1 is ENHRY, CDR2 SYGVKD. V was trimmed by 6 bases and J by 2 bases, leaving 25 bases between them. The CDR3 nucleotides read TGTGCCATCAGCGCGCCCCCAGGACGGACCAAGGGTAACACTGAAGCTTTCTTT. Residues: CAISAPPGRTKGNTEAFF.

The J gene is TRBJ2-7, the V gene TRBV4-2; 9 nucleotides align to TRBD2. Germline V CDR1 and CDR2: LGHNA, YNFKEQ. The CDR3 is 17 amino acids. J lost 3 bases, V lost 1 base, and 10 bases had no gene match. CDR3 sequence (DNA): TGTGCCAGCAGCCAAGCAGGACTAAGCGGGAGGAACTACGAGCAGTACTTC. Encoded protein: CASSQAGLSGRNYEQYF.

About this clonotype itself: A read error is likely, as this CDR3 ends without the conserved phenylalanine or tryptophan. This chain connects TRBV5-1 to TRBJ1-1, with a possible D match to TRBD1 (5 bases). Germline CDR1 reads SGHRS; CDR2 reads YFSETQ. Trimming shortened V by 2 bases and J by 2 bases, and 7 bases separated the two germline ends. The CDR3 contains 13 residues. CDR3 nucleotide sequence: TGCGCCAGCAGCTTCGACAGTAACACTGAAGCTTTCTCT. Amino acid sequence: CASSFDSNTEAFS.

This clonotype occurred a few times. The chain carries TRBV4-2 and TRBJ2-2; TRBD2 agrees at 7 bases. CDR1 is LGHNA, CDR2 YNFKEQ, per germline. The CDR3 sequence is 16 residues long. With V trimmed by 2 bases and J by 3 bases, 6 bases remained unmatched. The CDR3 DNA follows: TGTGCCAGCAGCCAATCGACTAGCCCTCACACCGGGGAGCTGTTTTTT. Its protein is CASSQSTSPHTGELFF.

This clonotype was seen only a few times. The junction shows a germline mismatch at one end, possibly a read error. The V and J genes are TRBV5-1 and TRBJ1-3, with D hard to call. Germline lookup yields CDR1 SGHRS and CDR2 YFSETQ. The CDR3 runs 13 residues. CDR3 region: CASRLMDGDTIYF. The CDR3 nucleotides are TGCGCCAGCAGATTGATGGATGGAGACACCATATATTTT. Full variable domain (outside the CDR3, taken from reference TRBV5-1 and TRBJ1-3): KAGVTQTPRYLIKTRGQQVTLSCSPISGHRSVSWYQQTPGQGLQFLFEYFSETQRNKGNFPGRFSGRQFSNSRSEMNVSTLELGDSALYLCASRLMDGDTIYFGEGSWLTVV.

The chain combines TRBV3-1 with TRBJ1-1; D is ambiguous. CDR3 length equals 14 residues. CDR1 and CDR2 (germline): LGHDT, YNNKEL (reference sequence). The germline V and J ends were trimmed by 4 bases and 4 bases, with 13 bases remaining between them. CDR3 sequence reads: CASSRDGKPTEAFF. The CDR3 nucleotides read TGTGCCAGCAGCCGCGACGGCAAACCCACTGAAGCTTTCTTT.

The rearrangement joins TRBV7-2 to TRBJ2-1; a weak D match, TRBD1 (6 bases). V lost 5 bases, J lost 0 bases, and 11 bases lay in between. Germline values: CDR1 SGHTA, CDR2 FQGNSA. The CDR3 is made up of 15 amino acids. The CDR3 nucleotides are TGTGCCAGCAGCCGTGACAGGTTCTCCTACAATGAGCAGTTCTTC. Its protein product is CASSRDRFSYNEQFF.

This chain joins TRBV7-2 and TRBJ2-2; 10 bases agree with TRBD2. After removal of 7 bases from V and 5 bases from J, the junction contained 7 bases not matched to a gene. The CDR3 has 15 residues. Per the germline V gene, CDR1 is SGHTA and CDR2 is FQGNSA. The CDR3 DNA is TGTGCCAGCACCGCATTTAGCGGGAGGACCGGGGAGCTGTTTTTT. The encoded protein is CASTAFSGRTGELFF.

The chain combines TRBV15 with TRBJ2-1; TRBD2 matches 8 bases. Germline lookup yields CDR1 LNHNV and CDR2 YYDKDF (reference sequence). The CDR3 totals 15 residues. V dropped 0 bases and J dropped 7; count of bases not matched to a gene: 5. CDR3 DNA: TGTGCCACCAGCAGAGATTTACGGGGGGGGAATGAGCAGTTCTTC. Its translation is CATSRDLRGGNEQFF.

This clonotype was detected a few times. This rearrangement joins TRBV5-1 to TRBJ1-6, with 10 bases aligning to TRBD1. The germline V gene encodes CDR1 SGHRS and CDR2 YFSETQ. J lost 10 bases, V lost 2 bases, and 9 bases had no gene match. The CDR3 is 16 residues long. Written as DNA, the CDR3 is TGCGCCAGCAGCTTAACCCGGGACAGGGGTCGATCACCCCTCCACTTT. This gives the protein CASSLTRDRGRSPLHF. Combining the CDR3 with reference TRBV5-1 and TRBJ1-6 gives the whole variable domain KAGVTQTPRYLIKTRGQQVTLSCSPISGHRSVSWYQQTPGQGLQFLFEYFSETQRNKGNFPGRFSGRQFSNSRSEMNVSTLELGDSALYLCASSLTRDRGRSPLHFGNGTRLTVT.